The 22 T cell receptor beta chains in this list originate from one sample, sequenced in a study of siplizumab effects on memory and regulatory T cells. Libraries were prepared by immunoSEQ multiplex PCR; TCRdb keeps only in-frame clonotypes and omits some of them. This sample has about 52,000 clones; under 98% occur once, and the top ten carry over 0.6%. The sample consisted of naive CD4+ T cells sorted from blood. The receptors here all came from a human donor in good health.

The V and J genes are TRBV6-4 and TRBJ2-5; 7 bases map to TRBD2. The end of the DNA fits TRBJ2-7 better, so the J call may be wrong. CDR3 length equals 16 residues. Germline V CDR1 and CDR2: MRHNA, SNTAGT. The CDR3 sequence: CASREPSRESSYEQYF. The CDR3 DNA reads TGTGCCAGCAGGGAGCCCTCGCGGGAGTCATCCTACGAGCAGTACTTC.

The chain combines TRBV19 with TRBJ2-2; 8 bases line up with TRBD2. This CDR3 has 18 amino acids. CDR1 and CDR2 (germline): LNHDA, SQIVND (reference sequence). The trim removed 5 bases at V and 6 bases at J, leaving 17 bases unmatched. The CDR3 bases are TGTGCCAGTAGTCAGGGGTTAGCGGGACCTTCAAGGGCCGGGGAGCTGTTTTTT. Protein sequence: CASSQGLAGPSRAGELFF. Full variable domain (missing parts from reference TRBV19 and TRBJ2-2): DGGITQSPKYLFRKEGQNVTLSCEQNLNHDAMYWYRQDPGQGLRLIYYSQIVNDFQKGDIAEGYSVSREKKESFPLTVTSAQKNPTAFYLCASSQGLAGPSRAGELFFGEGSRLTVL.

V gene TRBV7-3 combines with J gene TRBJ2-1; D might be TRBD1 or TRBD2, each matching 5 bases. The CDR3 has 16 amino acids. Germline V lookup: CDR1 SGHTA, CDR2 FQGTGA. Trimming left V 0 bases short and J 2 bases short, with 11 bases between. CDR3 sequence reads: CASSLTGELTYNEQFF. The CDR3 DNA is TGTGCCAGCAGCTTAACGGGGGAACTAACCTACAATGAGCAGTTCTTC.

The rearrangement joins TRBV4-1 to TRBJ2-1; D is possibly TRBD2 (5 bases). Germline loops: CDR1 MGHRA, CDR2 YSYEKL. There are 16 residues in the CDR3. V shed 4 bases and J shed 9 bases, with 22 bases lying between them. CDR3 bases: TGCGCCAGCAGCCGTCCTAAGCTCGGGATGCTTAGTGAGCAGTTCTTC. Protein product: CASSRPKLGMLSEQFF.

The chain recombines TRBV7-3 with TRBJ2-1; D is undetermined. Germline values: CDR1 SGHTA, CDR2 FQGTGA. V was pared by 2 bases and J by 10 bases, with 18 bases between. The CDR3 loop spans 15 amino acids. CDR3 region: CASSLEPDSNGEQFF. The CDR3, as DNA: TGTGCCAGCAGCTTAGAACCCGACTCCAACGGAGAGCAGTTCTTC.

The rearrangement uses TRBV2 and TRBJ2-3; D call uncertain. The CDR3 extends over 14 amino acids. Germline V gene data show CDR1 as SNHLY and CDR2 as FYNNEI. The V gene lost 4 bases and the J gene lost 7 bases, with 15 bases spanning the gap. The CDR3 DNA follows: TGTGCCAGCAGTGCGGCAGTTACCCCAAATACGCAGTATTTT. Protein product: CASSAAVTPNTQYF. Full variable domain (missing parts from reference TRBV2 and TRBJ2-3): EPEVTQTPSHQVTQMGQEVILRCVPISNHLYFYWYRQILGQKVEFLVSFYNNEISEKSEIFDDQFSVERPDGSNFTLKIRSTKLEDSAMYFCASSAAVTPNTQYFGPGTRLTVL.

The J gene is TRBJ2-3, the V gene TRBV5-1; the match to TRBD2 covers 7 bases. The V gene end was trimmed by 6 bases and the J gene end by 5 bases; junction bases not matched to a gene: 12. In germline, CDR1 is SGHRS, CDR2 YFSETQ. This CDR3 is built from 15 residues. CDR3 DNA sequence: TGCGCCAGCAAATCGGTCGCGGGAGCCTTAGATACGCAGTATTTT. Its translation is CASKSVAGALDTQYF.

The chain employs TRBV6-6 and TRBJ2-7; TRBD1 aligns across 7 bases. The length of the CDR3 is 14 residues. V trimming: 6 bases; J trimming: 2 bases; junction bases outside the gene matches: 7. Germline V CDR1 and CDR2: MNHNY, SVGAGI (reference sequence). In DNA, the CDR3 is TGTGCCAGCAGACACTTCGACAGGGCCTACGAGCAGTACTTC. It yields the protein CASRHFDRAYEQYF.

The chain is built from TRBV2 and TRBJ2-5; D ambiguous. The germline gives CDR1 SNHLY, CDR2 FYNNEI. The V gene lost 3 bases and the J gene lost 5 bases, with 13 bases spanning the gap. The CDR3 contains 14 residues. The CDR3 reads CASSDSWSQETQYF. CDR3 sequence (DNA): TGTGCCAGCAGTGACTCCTGGAGTCAGGAGACCCAGTACTTC.

The chain combines TRBV7-3 with TRBJ2-5; TRBD1 agrees at 7 bases. The closer fit of TRBJ2-7 to the DNA end suggests the J call may be wrong. The germline CDR1 and CDR2 sequences are SGHTA and FQGTGA. The CDR3 is 14 amino acids. As DNA, the CDR3 is TGTGCCAGCAGCCCCGACAGGGTTTTCTACGAGCAGTACTTC. It encodes CASSPDRVFYEQYF.

CDR3 bases: TGTGCCAGCAGTGAAATGGCAGGAGTAGGAAGATACGAGCAGTACTTC. Encoded protein: CASSEMAGVGRYEQYF. The chain joins TRBV2 to TRBJ2-7; D call uncertain. The CDR3 runs 16 residues. Germline loops: CDR1 SNHLY, CDR2 FYNNEI. V was trimmed by 2 bases and J by 4 bases, leaving 18 bases between them.

On this clone: The junction differs from germline at one of its ends, possibly a read error. The chain joins TRBV7-7 to TRBJ1-4; no reliable D call. This CDR3 is 13 amino acids long. CDR1 and CDR2 (germline): SSHAT, FNYEAQ (reference sequence). The CDR3 reads CASSPGRNEKLFF. In DNA form, the CDR3 reads TGTGCTAGCAGCCCCGGGCGTAATGAAAAACTGTTTTTT.

This sequence joins TRBV6-4 and TRBJ1-1; D not certain. The germline V gene encodes CDR1 MRHNA and CDR2 SNTAGT. V shed 4 bases and J shed 7 bases, with 13 bases lying between them. The CDR3 has 13 residues. CDR3 bases: TGTGCCAGCAGTGCCCTGGGCAGCGGTGAAGCTTTCTTT. It codes for CASSALGSGEAFF.

V usage is TRBV7-9 and J usage is TRBJ1-6, with TRBD1 matching 10 bases. The V gene's germline CDR1 is SEHNR and CDR2 FQNEAQ (reference sequence). This CDR3 is 14 amino acids long. V lost 5 bases and J lost 12; bases outside the gene matches: 7. In DNA, the CDR3 is TGTGCCAGCAGCGTCCGGGACAGGGGTTTACCCCTCCACTTT. Its protein product is CASSVRDRGLPLHF. Full variable domain (remainder filled in from reference TRBV7-9 and TRBJ1-6): DTGVSQNPRHKITKRGQNVTFRCDPISEHNRLYWYRQTLGQGPEFLTYFQNEAQLEKSRLLSDRFSAERPKGSFSTLEIQRTEQGDSAMYLCASSVRDRGLPLHFGNGTRLTVT.

The chain employs TRBV6-4 and TRBJ2-5; 7 positions agree with TRBD2. This CDR3 is built from 18 residues. The V segment lost 0 bases and the J segment 5 bases; nucleotides outside the gene matches: 15. Germline lookup yields CDR1 MRHNA and CDR2 SNTAGT. For the CDR3, the DNA is TGTGCCAGCAGTGACTCTTGGGGCGCGGGAGCGGGTAAGGAGACCCAGTACTTC. Amino acids: CASSDSWGAGAGKETQYF.

The chain links TRBV4-1 to TRBJ2-5; D unresolved. The CDR3 has 15 residues. CDR1 is MGHRA, CDR2 YSYEKL, per germline. V was clipped by 4 bases and J by 5 bases, with 17 bases between them. CDR3 loop: CASSLHRLPGETQYF. The CDR3 DNA is TGCGCCAGCAGCCTTCACAGACTCCCTGGGGAGACCCAGTACTTC.

This chain joins TRBV5-4 and TRBJ2-3; perhaps TRBD2 as D (6 bases). Trimming pared 3 bases from V and 0 bases from J, leaving 17 bases between. The CDR3 sequence is 17 residues long. In germline, CDR1 is SGHNT, CDR2 YYREEE (reference sequence). The CDR3 here is CASSSRDLVSSTDTQYF. CDR3 sequence (DNA): TGTGCCAGCAGCTCCCGGGACTTAGTTTCTAGCACAGATACGCAGTATTTT.

The gene calls are TRBV10-3 and TRBJ2-7; the D gene could be TRBD1 or TRBD2 (5 bases each). The germline V gene has CDR1 ENHRY and CDR2 SYGVKD. The germline V and J ends were trimmed by 0 bases and 8 bases, with 20 bases remaining between them. This CDR3 is built from 16 residues. CDR3 protein: CAISESKGSGRGQQYF. The CDR3 bases are TGTGCCATCAGTGAGTCGAAGGGGTCGGGTCGGGGTCAGCAGTACTTC.

The V gene is TRBV25-1, the J gene TRBJ2-1; D gene uncertain. Looked up from germline, CDR1 is MGHDK and CDR2 is SYGVNS. V was pared by 3 bases and J by 0 bases, with 6 bases between. This CDR3 comprises 14 residues. CDR3 in DNA: TGTGCCAGCAGTGATTTTAACTCCTACAATGAGCAGTTCTTC. Translating gives CASSDFNSYNEQFF.

The rearrangement uses TRBV7-8 and TRBJ2-6; a weak D match, TRBD1 (6 bases). Germline-derived CDR1 and CDR2 are SGHVS and FQNEAQ. The length of the CDR3 is 17 residues. V was pared by 1 base and J by 1 base, with 11 bases between. The CDR3, as DNA: TGTGCCAGCAGCTTAGTTCAGGGGCTATCTGGGGCCAACGTCCTGACTTTC. This encodes CASSLVQGLSGANVLTF.

This clone was detected a few times. The chain links TRBV7-9 to TRBJ1-2, with 9 bases matching TRBD1. Trimming cost V 3 bases and J 7 bases; bases outside gene matches: 6. This CDR3 region has 14 residues. Looked up from germline, CDR1 is SEHNR and CDR2 is FQNEAQ (reference sequence). The CDR3 region has the DNA TGTGCCAGCAGCTTGGGACAGGGCGATGCTGGCTACACCTTC. Translating it yields CASSLGQGDAGYTF.

This clone was picked up a small number of times. The chain couples TRBV18 to TRBJ2-7; tentative D call: TRBD1 (6 bases). CDR1 is KGHSH, CDR2 LQKENI, per germline. V was trimmed by 5 bases and J by 6 bases, leaving 17 bases between them. The CDR3 has 14 amino acids. The CDR3 here is CASSSLSLGAEQYF. CDR3 bases: TGTGCCAGCTCATCACTTTCCTTGGGGGCCGAGCAGTACTTC.